These T cell receptor beta chains were read from a single sample in a study of vaccination and CD4 T cells after COVID-19. One entry per CDR3 protein, called by TCRdb with MiXCR from the PCR reads. The table shows approximately 18,000 distinct CDR3 sequences, with 50% to 65% occurring only once. Which antigens these TCRs recognize remains unknown. The sequencing sample was made of CD4+ T cells from blood, cultured in vitro. These receptors were obtained from a human donor who had recovered from COVID-19. Each CDR3 is given with its conserved first and last residue. The order of the fields is D gene, clone size, V gene, J gene, CDR3 DNA, CDR3 protein. The D gene is left open where the match is weak. Size is stated for part of the rows, as once, few or many counts, or as a class when the clone is expanded.

TRBD1	.	TRBV28	TRBJ1-1	TGTGCCAGCAGGAACGACAGGGGAAACACTGAAGCTTTCTTT	CASRNDRGNTEAFF
TRBD1	.	TRBV12-3/TRBV12-4	TRBJ2-1	TGTGCCAGCAGTTACAGGGGATATGAGCAGTTCTTC	CASSYRGYEQFF
.	.	TRBV10-3	TRBJ1-5	TGTGCCATCAGTGAGATTGGAAATCAGCCCCAGCATTTT	CAISEIGNQPQHF
.	.	TRBV12-5	TRBJ2-1	TGTGCTAGTGGTTTGGGACAGCCCTACAATGAGCAGTTCTTC	CASGLGQPYNEQFF
.	.	TRBV7-9	TRBJ1-1	TGTGCCAGCAGGTATCAGGGAGAAAGCACTGAAGCTTTCTTT	CASRYQGESTEAFF
.	few	TRBV10-3	TRBJ1-1	TGTGCCATCAGTGAGAACGGAGACACTGAAGCTTTCTTT	CAISENGDTEAFF
.	.	TRBV19	TRBJ1-3	TGTGCCAGTAGTATTACGGGTCCTGGAAACACCATATATTTT	CASSITGPGNTIYF
TRBD1	.	TRBV7-2	TRBJ1-2	TGTGCCAGCAGCGCCCTCAGGGGGGACTATGGCTACACCTTC	CASSALRGDYGYTF
TRBD1	.	TRBV4-3	TRBJ1-6	TGCGCCAGCAGCCAACGGGGACAGACTAATTCACCCCTCCACTTT	CASSQRGQTNSPLHF
.	.	TRBV15	TRBJ2-6	TGTGCCACCGCCGACAGGCTTCGCTCTGGGGCCAACGTCCTGACTTTC	CATADRLRSGANVLTF
.	.	TRBV5-4	TRBJ2-3	TGTGCCAGCAGCTTACGAGGTTCCACAGATACGCAGTATTTT	CASSLRGSTDTQYF
.	.	TRBV6-1	TRBJ1-2	TGTGCCAGCAGCGCCGACGGGGGCGCGAGCGGCTACACCTTC	CASSADGGASGYTF
.	.	TRBV9	TRBJ1-2	TGTGCCAGCAGCGTAGTTGGTGGGTTTAACTATGGCTACACCTTC	CASSVVGGFNYGYTF
.	few	TRBV20-1	TRBJ1-5	TGCAGTGCTAGATTTGGGACACCTTATAGCAATCAGCCCCAGCATTTT	CSARFGTPYSNQPQHF
.	few	TRBV6-2/TRBV6-3	TRBJ2-5	TGTGCCAGCAGTTACCAGGCCTCGAATCAAGAGACCCAGTACTTC	CASSYQASNQETQYF
.	few	TRBV19	TRBJ1-1	TGTGCCAGTAGTATGGAGGGTATGAACACTGAAGCTTTCTTT	CASSMEGMNTEAFF
TRBD1	few	TRBV7-9	TRBJ2-7	TGTGCCAGCAGCCCCTTGGCGGGACAGGTTTCCTACGAGCAGTACTTC	CASSPLAGQVSYEQYF
TRBD2	few	TRBV2	TRBJ2-5	TGTGCCAGCAGTGAGGATGGCGGGAGGGCCGGGGAGACCCAGTACTTC	CASSEDGGRAGETQYF
TRBD2	.	TRBV19	TRBJ2-1	TGTGCCAGTAGTGGAGGACTAGCGCCCACCTACAATGAGCAGTTCTTC	CASSGGLAPTYNEQFF
.	.	TRBV25-1	TRBJ1-1	TGTGCCAGCAGTGTTGGGGTGAACACTGAAGCTTTCTTT	CASSVGVNTEAFF
.	.	TRBV6-5	TRBJ1-1	TGTGCCAGCAGTTACTCGTACGGGAACACTGAAGCTTTCTTT	CASSYSYGNTEAFF
TRBD1	few	TRBV19	TRBJ1-1	TGTGCCACGACAGGGTCGAACACTGAAGCTTTCTTT	CATTGSNTEAFF
TRBD2	.	TRBV7-3	TRBJ2-2	TGTGCCAGCAGCCGGGGGGGGCCGAACACCGGGGAGCTGTTTTTT	CASSRGGPNTGELFF
.	.	TRBV7-9	TRBJ1-2	TGTGCCAGCAGCTTAGCCGGGATCCATGGCTACACCTTC	CASSLAGIHGYTF
.	.	TRBV20-1	TRBJ1-1	TGCAGTGCTAGGGATGTCCCTGAAGCTTTCTTT	CSARDVPEAFF
.	.	TRBV19	TRBJ1-1	TGTGCCAGTAGTGGACCGAACACTGAAGCTTTCTTT	CASSGPNTEAFF
.	large	TRBV27	TRBJ2-1	TGTGCCAGCAGTTTAAATTTCCGGGGGCGATGGAATGAGCAGTTCTTC	CASSLNFRGRWNEQFF
.	few	TRBV7-9	TRBJ1-2	TGTGCCAGCAGCCCCTCCCTTAACTATGGCTACACCTTC	CASSPSLNYGYTF
.	few	TRBV7-6	TRBJ1-1	TGTGCCAGCAGCCTTACCGGACTGTCCACTGAAGCTTTCTTT	CASSLTGLSTEAFF
.	.	TRBV20-1	TRBJ2-4	TGCAGTGCCGAGCGGGAAAACATTCAGTACTTC	CSAERENIQYF
.	once	TRBV7-2	TRBJ1-1	TGTGCCAGCAGCGCGGACCCGGCCAACACTGAAGCTTTCTTT	CASSADPANTEAFF
.	few	TRBV2	TRBJ1-5	TGTGCCAGCAGTGAAGCGTACGGGCCCCAGCATTTT	CASSEAYGPQHF
.	.	TRBV2	TRBJ2-7	TGTGCCAGCAGGATCAACCAGGGGACCATCTACGAGCAGTACTTC	CASRINQGTIYEQYF
.	few	TRBV12-3/TRBV12-4	TRBJ1-2	TGTGCCAGCAGTTTGGGTACGAGGGCTAACTATGGCTACACCTTC	CASSLGTRANYGYTF
.	few	TRBV6-5	TRBJ2-5	TGTGCCAGCAGTTTTCACAGGGCAAGTGATCAGACCCAGTACTTC	CASSFHRASDQTQYF
.	.	TRBV15	TRBJ1-2	TGTGCCACCAGCAGCGGGGATGGCTATGGCTACACCTTC	CATSSGDGYGYTF
.	.	TRBV10-3	TRBJ2-7	TGTGCCACGACCTCAGCGGGTTTTAGAGGCGAGCAGTACTTC	CATTSAGFRGEQYF
TRBD1	.	TRBV4-1	TRBJ1-5	TGCGCCAGCAGCCAAGAGCCCGACAGGGGATTGGGTCAGCCCCAGCATTTT	CASSQEPDRGLGQPQHF
TRBD1	.	TRBV20-1	TRBJ1-6	TGCAGTGCTAGGGGAGGGGGCTGGAATTCACCCCTCCACTTT	CSARGGGWNSPLHF
.	.	TRBV20-1	TRBJ2-5	TGCAGTGCTACTACGACAGGGAGGGGAGAGACCCAGTACTTC	CSATTTGRGETQYF
.	.	TRBV15	TRBJ2-1	TGTGCCACCAGCAGACCCTACAATGAGCAGTTCTTC	CATSRPYNEQFF
.	few	TRBV24-1	TRBJ1-2	TGTGCCACCAGTGACGGAGGCAGGGCGGACTATGGCTACACCTTC	CATSDGGRADYGYTF
.	few	TRBV7-2	TRBJ2-1	TGTGCCAGCAGCGCGGGACTTCGAAGCTACAATGAGCAGTTCTTC	CASSAGLRSYNEQFF
.	.	TRBV19	TRBJ1-5	TGTGCCAGTAGTTTTACAGGGTTTCAGCCCCAGCATTTT	CASSFTGFQPQHF
TRBD1	.	TRBV20-1	TRBJ2-6	TGCAGTGCTAGAGATCATGACAGGGTGAAATCTGGGGCCAACGTCCTGACTTTC	CSARDHDRVKSGANVLTF
.	.	TRBV7-3	TRBJ2-3	TGTGCCAGCAGCCGAGGCGGGCTAGCAAGCGATACGCAGTATTTT	CASSRGGLASDTQYF
.	.	TRBV5-1	TRBJ1-2	TGCGCCAGCAGCTCGACCCCTCAGGAAGGGGTTAGAGGCTACACCTTC	CASSSTPQEGVRGYTF
TRBD1	.	TRBV6-1	TRBJ1-4	TGTGCCAGCAGGACAGGGACTAATGAAAAACTGTTTTTT	CASRTGTNEKLFF
.	medium-sized	TRBV20-1	TRBJ2-3	TGCAGTGCTAGACTAGGAACAGATACGCAGTATTTT	CSARLGTDTQYF
.	.	TRBV7-9	TRBJ2-2	TGTGCCAGCAGCTTAGGTGGCGCCCGGCGGGACACCGGGGAGCTGTTTTTT	CASSLGGARRDTGELFF
TRBD2	few	TRBV2	TRBJ2-3	TGTGCCAGCAGTGGGGGGAGGGTCTTCAGCACAGATACGCAGTATTTT	CASSGGRVFSTDTQYF
.	.	TRBV10-3	TRBJ2-5	TGTGCCATCAGTGAGTCGGATTTCGAGACCCAGTACTTC	CAISESDFETQYF
TRBD1	once	TRBV12-3/TRBV12-4	TRBJ1-2	TGTGCCAGCAGTTTAACCTCGACAGGGACCGGCTACACCTTC	CASSLTSTGTGYTF